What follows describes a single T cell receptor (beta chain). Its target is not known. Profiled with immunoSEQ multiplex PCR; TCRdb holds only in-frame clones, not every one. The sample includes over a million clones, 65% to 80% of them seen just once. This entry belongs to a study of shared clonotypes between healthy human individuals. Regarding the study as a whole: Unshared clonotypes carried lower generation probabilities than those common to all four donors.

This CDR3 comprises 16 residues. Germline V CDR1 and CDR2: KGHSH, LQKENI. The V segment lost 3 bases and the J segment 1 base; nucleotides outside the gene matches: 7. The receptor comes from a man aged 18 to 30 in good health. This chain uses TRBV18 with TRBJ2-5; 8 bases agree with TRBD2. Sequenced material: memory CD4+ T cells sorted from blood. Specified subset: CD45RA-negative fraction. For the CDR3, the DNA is TGTGCCAGCTCACCCCAACGGGGGGGGGTCCAAGAGACCCAGTACTTC. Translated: CASSPQRGGVQETQYF.